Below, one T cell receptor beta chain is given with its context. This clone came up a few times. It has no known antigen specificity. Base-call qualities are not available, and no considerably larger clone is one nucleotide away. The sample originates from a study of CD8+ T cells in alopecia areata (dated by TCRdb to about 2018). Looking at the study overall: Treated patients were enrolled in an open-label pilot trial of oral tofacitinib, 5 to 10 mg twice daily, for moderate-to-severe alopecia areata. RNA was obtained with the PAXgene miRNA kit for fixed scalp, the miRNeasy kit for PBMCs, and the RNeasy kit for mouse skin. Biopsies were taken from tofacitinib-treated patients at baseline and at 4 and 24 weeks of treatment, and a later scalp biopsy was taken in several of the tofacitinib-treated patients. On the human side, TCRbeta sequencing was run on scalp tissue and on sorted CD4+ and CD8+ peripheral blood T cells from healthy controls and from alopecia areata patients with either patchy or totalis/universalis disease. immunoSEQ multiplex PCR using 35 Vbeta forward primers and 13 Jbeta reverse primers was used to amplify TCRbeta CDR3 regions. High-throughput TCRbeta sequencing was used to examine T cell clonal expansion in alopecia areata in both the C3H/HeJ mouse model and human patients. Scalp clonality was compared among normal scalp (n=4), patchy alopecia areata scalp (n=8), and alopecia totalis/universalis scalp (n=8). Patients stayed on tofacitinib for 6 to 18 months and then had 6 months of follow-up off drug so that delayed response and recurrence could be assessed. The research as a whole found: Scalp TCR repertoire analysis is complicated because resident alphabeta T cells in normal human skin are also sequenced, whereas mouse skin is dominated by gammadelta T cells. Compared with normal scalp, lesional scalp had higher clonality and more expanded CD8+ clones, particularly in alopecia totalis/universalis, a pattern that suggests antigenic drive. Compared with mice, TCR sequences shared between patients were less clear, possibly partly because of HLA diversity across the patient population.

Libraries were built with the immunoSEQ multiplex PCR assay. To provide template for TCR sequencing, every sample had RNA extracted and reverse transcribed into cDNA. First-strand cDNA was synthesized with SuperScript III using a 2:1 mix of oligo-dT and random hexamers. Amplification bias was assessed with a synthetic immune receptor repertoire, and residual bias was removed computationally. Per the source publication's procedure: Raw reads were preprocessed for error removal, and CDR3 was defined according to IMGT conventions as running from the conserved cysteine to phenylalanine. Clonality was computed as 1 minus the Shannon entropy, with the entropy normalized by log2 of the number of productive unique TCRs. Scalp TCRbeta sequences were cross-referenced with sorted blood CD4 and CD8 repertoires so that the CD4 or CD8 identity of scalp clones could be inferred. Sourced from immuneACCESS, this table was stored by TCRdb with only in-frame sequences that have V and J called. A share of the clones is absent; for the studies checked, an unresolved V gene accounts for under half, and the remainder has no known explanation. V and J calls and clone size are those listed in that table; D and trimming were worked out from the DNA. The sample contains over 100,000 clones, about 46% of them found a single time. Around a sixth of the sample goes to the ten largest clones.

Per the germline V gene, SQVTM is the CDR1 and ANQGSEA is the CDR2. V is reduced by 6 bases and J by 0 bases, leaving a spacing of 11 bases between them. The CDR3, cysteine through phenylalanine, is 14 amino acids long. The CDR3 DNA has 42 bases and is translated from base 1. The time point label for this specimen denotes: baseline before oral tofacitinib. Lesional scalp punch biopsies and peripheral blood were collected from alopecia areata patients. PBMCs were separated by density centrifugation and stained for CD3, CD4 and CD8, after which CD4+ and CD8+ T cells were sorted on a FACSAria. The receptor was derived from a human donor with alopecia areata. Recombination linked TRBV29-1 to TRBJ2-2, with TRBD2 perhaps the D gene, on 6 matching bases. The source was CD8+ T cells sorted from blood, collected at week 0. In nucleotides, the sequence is TGCAGCGTCGGGGGAGGCGCGAACACCGGGGAGCTGTTTTTT. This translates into CSVGGGANTGELFF.